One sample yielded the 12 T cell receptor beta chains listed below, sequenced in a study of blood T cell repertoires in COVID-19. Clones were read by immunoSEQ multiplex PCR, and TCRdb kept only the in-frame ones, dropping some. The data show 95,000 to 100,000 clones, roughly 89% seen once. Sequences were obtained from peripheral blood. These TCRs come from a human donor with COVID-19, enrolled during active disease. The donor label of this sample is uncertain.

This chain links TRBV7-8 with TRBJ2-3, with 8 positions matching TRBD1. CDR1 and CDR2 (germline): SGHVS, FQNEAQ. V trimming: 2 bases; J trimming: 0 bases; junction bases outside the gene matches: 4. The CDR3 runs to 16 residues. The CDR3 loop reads CASSLWDRLSTDTQYF. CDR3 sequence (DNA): TGTGCCAGCAGCTTATGGGACAGGTTGAGCACAGATACGCAGTATTTT. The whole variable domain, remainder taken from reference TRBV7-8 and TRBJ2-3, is GAGVSQSPRYKVAKRGQDVALRCDPISGHVSLFWYQQALGQGPEFLTYFQNEAQLDKSGLPSDRFFAERPEGSVSTLKIQRTQQEDSAVYLCASSLWDRLSTDTQYFGPGTRLTVL.

The CDR3: CASSEAWSSYNSPLHF. In DNA form, the CDR3 reads TGTGCCAGCAGTGAAGCTTGGAGCTCCTATAATTCACCCCTCCACTTT. The chain combines TRBV6-1 with TRBJ1-6; D is ambiguous. Trimming pared 0 bases from V and 0 bases from J, leaving 6 bases between. Per the germline V gene, CDR1 is MNHNS and CDR2 is SASEGT. The CDR3 contains 16 residues.

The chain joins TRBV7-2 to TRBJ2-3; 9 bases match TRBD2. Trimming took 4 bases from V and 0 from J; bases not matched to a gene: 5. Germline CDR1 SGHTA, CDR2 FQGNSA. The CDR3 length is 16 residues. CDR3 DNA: TGTGCCAGCAGCTCCCCGCGGGGGGGCAGCACAGATACGCAGTATTTT. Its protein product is CASSSPRGGSTDTQYF. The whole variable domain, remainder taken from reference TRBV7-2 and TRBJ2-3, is GAGVSQSPSNKVTEKGKDVELRCDPISGHTALYWYRQSLGQGLEFLIYFQGNSAPDKSGLPSDRFSAERTGGSVSTLTIQRTQQEDSAVYLCASSSPRGGSTDTQYFGPGTRLTVL.

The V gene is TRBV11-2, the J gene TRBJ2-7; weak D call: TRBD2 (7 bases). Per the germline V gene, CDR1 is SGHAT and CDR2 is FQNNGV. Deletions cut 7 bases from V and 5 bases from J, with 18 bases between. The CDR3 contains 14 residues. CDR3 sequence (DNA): TGTGCCAGCAACCAATCGCCGGGGGGCCACGAGCAGTACTTC. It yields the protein CASNQSPGGHEQYF.

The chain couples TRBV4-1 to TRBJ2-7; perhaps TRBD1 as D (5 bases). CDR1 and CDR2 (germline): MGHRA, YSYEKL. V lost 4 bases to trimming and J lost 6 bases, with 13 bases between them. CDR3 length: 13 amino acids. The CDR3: CASSRRQFSEQYF. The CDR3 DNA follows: TGCGCCAGCAGCCGAAGACAGTTTTCCGAGCAGTACTTC.

The CDR3 here is CASSTDREGTQPQHF. CDR3 DNA: TGTGCCAGTAGTACGGACAGGGAGGGGACGCAGCCCCAGCATTTT. The chain joins TRBV19 to TRBJ1-5; 8 nucleotides line up with TRBD1. The V gene end was trimmed by 4 bases and the J gene end by 7 bases; junction bases not matched to a gene: 9. Germline assignment: CDR1 LNHDA and CDR2 SQIVND (reference sequence). This CDR3 is 15 amino acids long.

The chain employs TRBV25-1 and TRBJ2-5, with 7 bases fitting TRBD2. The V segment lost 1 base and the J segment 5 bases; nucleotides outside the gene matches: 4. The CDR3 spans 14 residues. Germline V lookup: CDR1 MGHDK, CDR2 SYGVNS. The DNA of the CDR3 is TGTGCCAGCAGTGAATGGGGGGGGTCGGAGACCCAGTACTTC. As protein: CASSEWGGSETQYF.

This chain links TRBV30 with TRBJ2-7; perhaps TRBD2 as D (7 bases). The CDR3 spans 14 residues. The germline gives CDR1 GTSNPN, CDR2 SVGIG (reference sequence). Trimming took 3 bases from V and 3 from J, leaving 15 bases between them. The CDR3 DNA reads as TGTGCCTGGAGCGGGGGGCCAGGGAACTACGAGCAGTACTTC. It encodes CAWSGGPGNYEQYF.

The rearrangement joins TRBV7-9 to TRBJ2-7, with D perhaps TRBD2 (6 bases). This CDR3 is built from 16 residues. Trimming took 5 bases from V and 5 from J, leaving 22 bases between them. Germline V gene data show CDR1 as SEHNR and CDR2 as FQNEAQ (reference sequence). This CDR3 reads CASSRHPGGVLHEQYF. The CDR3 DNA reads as TGTGCCAGCAGCCGACACCCCGGCGGGGTTCTCCACGAGCAGTACTTC. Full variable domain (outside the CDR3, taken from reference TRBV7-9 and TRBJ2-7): DTGVSQNPRHKITKRGQNVTFRCDPISEHNRLYWYRQTLGQGPEFLTYFQNEAQLEKSRLLSDRFSAERPKGSFSTLEIQRTEQGDSAMYLCASSRHPGGVLHEQYFGPGTRLTVT.

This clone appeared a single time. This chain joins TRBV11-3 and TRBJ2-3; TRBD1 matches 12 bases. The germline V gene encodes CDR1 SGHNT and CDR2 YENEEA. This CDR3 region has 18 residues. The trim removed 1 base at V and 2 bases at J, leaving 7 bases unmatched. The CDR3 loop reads CASSLGAWDRGPTDTQYF. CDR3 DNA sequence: TGTGCCAGCAGCTTAGGTGCCTGGGACAGGGGGCCCACAGATACGCAGTATTTT. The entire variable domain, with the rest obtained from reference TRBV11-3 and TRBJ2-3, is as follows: EAGVVQSPRYKIIEKKQPVAFWCNPISGHNTLYWYLQNLGQGPELLIRYENEEAVDDSQLPKDRFSAERLKGVDSTLKIQPAELGDSAVYLCASSLGAWDRGPTDTQYFGPGTRLTVL.

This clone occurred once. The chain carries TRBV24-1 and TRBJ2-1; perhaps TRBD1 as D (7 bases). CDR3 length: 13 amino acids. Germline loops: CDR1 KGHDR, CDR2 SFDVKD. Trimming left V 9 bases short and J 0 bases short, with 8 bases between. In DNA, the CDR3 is TGTGCCACCCAGGGGGGCTCCTACAATGAGCAGTTCTTC. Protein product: CATQGGSYNEQFF.

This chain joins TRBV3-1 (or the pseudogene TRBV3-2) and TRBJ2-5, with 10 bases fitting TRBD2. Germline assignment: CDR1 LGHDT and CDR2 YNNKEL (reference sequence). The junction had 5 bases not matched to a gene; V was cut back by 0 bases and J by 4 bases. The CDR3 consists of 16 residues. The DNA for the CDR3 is TGTGCCAGCAGCCAAGATTTTTCTAGCGGGGGAGAGACCCAGTACTTC. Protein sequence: CASSQDFSSGGETQYF.